The next 10 T cell receptor beta chains were all read from a single sample in a study of blood T cell repertoires in COVID-19. Profiling relied on immunoSEQ multiplex PCR, and the TCRdb table lists in-frame clones only, not all of them. The table includes approximately 160,000 clones, about 81% detected once. The specimen was peripheral blood. These receptors were taken from a man in his 60s with active or convalescent COVID-19.

The chain joins TRBV3-1 (or the pseudogene TRBV3-2) to TRBJ1-3, with no clear D. The CDR3 runs 15 residues. With 0 bases removed from V and 3 bases from J, the gap between germline ends came to 9 bases. The germline CDR1 and CDR2 sequences are LGHDT and YNNKEL (reference sequence). In DNA form, the CDR3 reads TGTGCCAGCAGCCAAGATTCCCTCTTTGGAAACACCATATATTTT. It encodes CASSQDSLFGNTIYF.

The chain combines TRBV14 with TRBJ2-7; 8 nucleotides line up with TRBD1. CDR1 is SGHDN and CDR2 is FVKESK in the germline V gene. This CDR3 contains 14 residues. V was pared by 3 bases and J by 2 bases, with 3 bases of the junction left unmatched. CDR3 sequence reads: CASSQTGETYEQYF. CDR3 sequence (DNA): TGTGCCAGCAGCCAGACAGGGGAAACCTACGAGCAGTACTTC.

This clone came up a few times. The chain carries TRBV3-1 (or the pseudogene TRBV3-2) and TRBJ2-7; 9 nucleotides match TRBD1. CDR1 LGHDT and CDR2 YNNKEL come from the germline V gene (reference sequence). The ends lost 4 bases at V and 3 bases at J; junction bases unmatched: 13. This CDR3 comprises 17 residues. CDR3 coding DNA: TGTGCCAGCAGCCGTCTCAAATCCGGGACAGGGAGCTACGAGCAGTACTTC. It specifies CASSRLKSGTGSYEQYF.

V usage is TRBV5-6 and J usage is TRBJ1-2; D is ambiguous. The germline V gene encodes CDR1 SGHDT and CDR2 YYEEEE. The CDR3 has 12 residues. Trimming removed 4 bases at V and 4 bases at J, with 8 bases between. The CDR3 DNA reads as TGTGCCAGCAGCAGTTACAGCTATGGCTACACCTTC. It specifies CASSSYSYGYTF.

Here the CDR3 reads CASSLSRLREAFF. The CDR3, as DNA: TGTGCCAGCAGTTTATCTAGGCTTCGAGAAGCTTTCTTT. The chain employs TRBV28 and TRBJ1-1; D is unclear. Trimming cost V 1 base and J 8 bases, with 11 bases left between them. Germline CDR1 reads MDHEN; CDR2 reads SYDVKM. The CDR3 extends over 13 amino acids.

The genes are TRBV2 and TRBJ1-5; D remains unclear. The CDR3 runs 14 residues. The V gene lost 6 bases and the J gene lost 4 bases, with 13 bases spanning the gap. Looked up from germline, CDR1 is SNHLY and CDR2 is FYNNEI. The CDR3 sequence: CASSSRGGNQPQHF. The CDR3 nucleotides are TGTGCCAGCAGCTCTCGGGGAGGTAATCAGCCCCAGCATTTT.

V usage is TRBV7-9 and J usage is TRBJ2-6, with TRBD2 matching 7 bases. Unmatched junction bases numbered 7, after V lost 11 bases and J lost 0 bases. The CDR3 is 15 residues long. Looked up from germline, CDR1 is SEHNR and CDR2 is FQNEAQ (reference sequence). In DNA form, the CDR3 reads TGTGCCCGCGGGGGAGTAGGCTCTGGGGCCAACGTCCTGACTTTC. It is translated as CARGGVGSGANVLTF.

The V call is TRBV3-1 (or the pseudogene TRBV3-2), the J call TRBJ2-3; 7 nucleotides agree with TRBD1. V dropped 4 bases and J dropped 0; count of bases not matched to a gene: 4. CDR3 length equals 15 residues. Germline V gene sequence: CDR1 LGHDT, CDR2 YNNKEL (reference sequence). The CDR3 DNA sequence: TGTGCCAGCAGCCCGATGACAGGGAGCACAGATACGCAGTATTTT. Translated: CASSPMTGSTDTQYF.

This clone has just a few counts. Written as DNA, the CDR3 is TGTGCCAGCAGCCAAGCCCCAGGCTCTGGAAACACCATATATTTT. This encodes CASSQAPGSGNTIYF. The chain is built from TRBV3-1 (or the pseudogene TRBV3-2) and TRBJ1-3; D not resolved. The V gene lost 1 base and the J gene lost 0 bases, with 7 bases spanning the gap. Per the germline V gene, CDR1 is LGHDT and CDR2 is YNNKEL (reference sequence). CDR3 size: 15 residues.

DNA of the CDR3: TGTGCCAGCAGCCAAGTAGCAGGGGGGTACACAGATACGCAGTATTTT. This sequence encodes CASSQVAGGYTDTQYF. The chain links TRBV14 to TRBJ2-3; D is possibly TRBD1 (7 bases). Germline CDR1 is SGHDN and CDR2 is FVKESK. The V end lost 1 base, the J end lost 2 bases, and 13 bases lay between the germline ends. This CDR3 spans 16 amino acids.